The clone carrying this T cell receptor beta chain appeared a single time. This entry belongs to a study of blood T cell repertoires in COVID-19. Study as a whole: Acute and convalescent COVID-19 specimens originated in the United States, Italy and Spain. T cells, B-cell-depleted T cells, or PBMCs provided the cDNA or gDNA that served as material.

The V end lost 10 bases, the J end lost 6 bases, and 13 bases lay between the germline ends. Germline values: CDR1 LNHDA, CDR2 SQIVND (reference sequence). This CDR3 has 13 amino acids. Per the original data handling: Estimation of nucleated cell counts was performed using reference gene primer amplification. Repertoires were generated with immunoSEQ multiplex PCR, while TCRdb's copy carries only in-frame clones and drops some. V and J calls and clone size are copied from that table; D and trimming were computed from the DNA. The repertoire holds around 150,000 clones, with under 85% as singletons. The J gene is TRBJ1-6, the V gene TRBV19; tentative D call: TRBD1 (6 bases). The clonotype was recovered from a man aged 70 or older with acute or convalescent COVID-19. Source material: peripheral blood. The CDR3 sequence is CATEDRFNSPLHF. In DNA, the CDR3 is TGTGCCACAGAAGACAGGTTTAATTCACCCCTCCACTTT.